Shown below are 21 T cell receptor beta chains from a single sample sequenced in a study of beta chain features in type 1 diabetes. Overall study findings and caveats: For Type 1 diabetes patients, all four CD4+ subsets carried TCRB CDR3s that were moderately but significantly shorter.

The antigens these receptors bind are not known. cDNA synthesis used the whole RNA isolate, giving expressed TCRB sequences. Assay used: immunoSEQ multiplex PCR; TCRdb lists only in-frame clones, some missing. This table has approximately 250,000 clones, approximately 10% appearing once. The sequencing sample was made of naive CD4+ T cells from blood. The receptors here all came from a man aged 30 to 45 with type 1 diabetes.

A few counts support this clone. The rearrangement uses TRBV6-4 and TRBJ1-6; D uncertain. This CDR3 has 13 amino acids. The V gene lost 6 bases and the J gene lost 13 bases, with 16 bases spanning the gap. Germline V gene sequence: CDR1 MRHNA, CDR2 SNTAGT. The CDR3 is CASSPEGGTPLHF. The CDR3 nucleotides are TGTGCCAGCAGCCCCGAGGGAGGTACGCCCCTCCACTTT.

A few counts support this clone. This sequence joins TRBV11-2 and TRBJ2-5, with 10 bases matching TRBD1. Unmatched junction bases numbered 4, after V lost 5 bases and J lost 4 bases. This CDR3 has 14 residues. Germline CDR1 reads SGHAT; CDR2 reads FQNNGV. DNA of the CDR3: TGTGCCAGCAGCGCGGGACAGGGGAGAGAGACCCAGTACTTC. Its translation is CASSAGQGRETQYF.

This clone has only a few counts. V gene TRBV9 combines with J gene TRBJ2-3; TRBD2 aligns across 8 bases. The V segment lost 3 bases and the J segment 8 bases; nucleotides outside the gene matches: 5. Germline-derived CDR1 and CDR2 are SGDLS and YYNGEE. The CDR3 consists of 13 residues. As DNA, the CDR3 is TGTGCCAGCAGCGGGGCCGGGGGGGGTACGCAGTATTTT. Translating it yields CASSGAGGGTQYF.

The chain is built from TRBV6-5 and TRBJ2-3, with 7 bases matching TRBD1. CDR1 and CDR2 (germline): MNHEY, SVGAGI. J gave up 3 bases and V 5 bases, and 5 bases lay outside the gene matches. The CDR3 spans 14 residues. In DNA form, the CDR3 reads TGTGCCAGCAGTCCCAGGGACAGAACAGATACGCAGTATTTT. It encodes CASSPRDRTDTQYF.

V is TRBV6-5 and J is TRBJ2-7; possibly TRBD2 for D (5 bases). Germline CDR1 reads MNHEY; CDR2 reads SVGAGI. The CDR3 length is 14 residues. V dropped 5 bases and J dropped 4 bases, with 15 bases sitting between them. CDR3 coding DNA: TGTGCCAGCAGTGGCAGAGGGCTCGAATACGAGCAGTACTTC. Protein: CASSGRGLEYEQYF.

The V gene is TRBV5-1, the J gene TRBJ2-7, with 8 bases aligning to TRBD1. The V segment lost 0 bases and the J segment 4 bases; nucleotides outside the gene matches: 6. The CDR3 runs to 15 residues. In germline, CDR1 is SGHRS, CDR2 YFSETQ. CDR3: CASSLEGRGLYEQYF. CDR3 bases: TGCGCCAGCAGCTTGGAAGGCAGGGGGCTATACGAGCAGTACTTC.

This clone was recorded a few times. The J gene is TRBJ2-1, the V gene TRBV7-2, with 8 nucleotides matching TRBD2. V lost 2 bases to trimming and J lost 10 bases; unmatched junction nucleotides: 7. The CDR3 runs to 14 residues. In germline, CDR1 is SGHTA, CDR2 FQGNSA. CDR3 amino acids: CASSLSSGGGEQFF. CDR3 coding DNA: TGTGCCAGCAGCTTATCGAGCGGGGGTGGAGAGCAGTTCTTC.

This clone has only a few counts. The chain's CDR3 is CATRDNANTGELFF. The DNA for the CDR3 is TGTGCCACCCGCGACAACGCGAACACCGGGGAGCTGTTTTTT. The V call is TRBV5-4, the J call TRBJ2-2; unclear D gene. V dropped 9 bases and J dropped 0 bases, with 12 bases sitting between them. CDR1 is SGHNT and CDR2 is YYREEE in the germline V gene (reference sequence). This CDR3 contains 14 residues. Looking up the rest from reference TRBV5-4 and TRBJ2-2 gives the full variable domain: ETGVTQSPTHLIKTRGQQVTLRCSSQSGHNTVSWYQQALGQGPQFIFQYYREEENGRGNFPPRFSGLQFPNYSSELNVNALELDDSALYLCATRDNANTGELFFGEGSRLTVL.

The J gene is TRBJ1-1, the V gene TRBV5-1; maybe TRBD1 (6 bases). V was clipped by 3 bases and J by 4 bases, with 13 bases between them. CDR1 SGHRS and CDR2 YFSETQ come from the germline V gene. The CDR3 sequence is 14 residues long. The CDR3 DNA follows: TGCGCCAGCAGCTCTCAGGGGCAGGCCACTGAAGCTTTCTTT. Amino acid sequence: CASSSQGQATEAFF.

V is TRBV5-4 and J is TRBJ2-3; TRBD1 aligns across 8 bases. Germline V gene sequence: CDR1 SGHNT, CDR2 YYREEE (reference sequence). The CDR3 is 16 residues long. The trim removed 3 bases at V and 0 bases at J, leaving 6 bases unmatched. The CDR3 sequence: CASSSETGASTDTQYF. The CDR3 DNA reads TGTGCCAGCAGCTCCGAGACAGGGGCGAGCACAGATACGCAGTATTTT.

The chain has TRBV29-1 and TRBJ2-2; 8 nucleotides agree with TRBD1. The CDR3 consists of 13 residues. Germline CDR1 is SQVTM and CDR2 is ANQGSEA. With V trimmed by 7 bases and J by 7 bases, 8 bases remained unmatched. CDR3 bases: TGCAGCGGCCGAAGACAGGGGATCGGGGAGCTGTTTTTT. Translated: CSGRRQGIGELFF.

The chain has TRBV18 and TRBJ1-2; D call uncertain. Looked up from germline, CDR1 is KGHSH and CDR2 is LQKENI. V was pared by 0 bases and J by 3 bases, with 14 bases between. The CDR3 has 16 residues. In nucleotides, the CDR3 is TGTGCCAGCTCACCACCCCCCCAGGAATGGTACTATGGCTACACCTTC. Encoded protein: CASSPPPQEWYYGYTF.

This clone was recorded a few times. The rearrangement uses TRBV7-8 and TRBJ2-1; 8 nucleotides match TRBD2. J lost 7 bases, V lost 5 bases, and 13 bases had no gene match. This CDR3 region has 16 residues. The germline CDR1 and CDR2 sequences are SGHVS and FQNEAQ. This CDR3 is CASSPRRLASRNEQFF. CDR3 in DNA: TGTGCCAGCAGCCCACGCCGACTAGCGTCCCGAAATGAGCAGTTCTTC.

The chain recombines TRBV29-1 with TRBJ1-2; D not certain. The CDR3 consists of 13 residues. V lost 4 bases and J lost 3, with 12 bases in between. Germline CDR1 and CDR2: SQVTM and ANQGSEA. In DNA form, the CDR3 reads TGCAGCGTTGGGGGAGGAGGACACTATGGCTACACCTTC. This sequence encodes CSVGGGGHYGYTF.

This clone was seen only a few times. This chain uses TRBV11-2 with TRBJ2-7; tentative D call: TRBD2 (6 bases). This CDR3 region has 14 residues. Germline V gene lookup returns CDR1 SGHAT and CDR2 FQNNGV. V lost 5 bases and J lost 2, with 13 bases in between. CDR3 bases: TGTGCCAGCAGCCCCCTTGGGGGGACCTACGAGCAGTACTTC. It codes for CASSPLGGTYEQYF.

This clone was counted between two and nine times. The rearrangement links TRBV11-2 to TRBJ2-7, with TRBD1 matching over 7 bases. After removal of 5 bases from V and 2 bases from J, the junction contained 3 bases not matched to a gene. The CDR3 sequence is 13 residues long. Germline CDR1 SGHAT, CDR2 FQNNGV. The CDR3 DNA follows: TGTGCCAGCAGCATCGACAGGGCCTACGAGCAGTACTTC. This sequence encodes CASSIDRAYEQYF.

This clone came up a few times. This sequence joins TRBV18 and TRBJ1-6; D might be TRBD1 (5 bases). CDR1 and CDR2 (germline): KGHSH, LQKENI. With 3 bases removed from V and 7 bases from J, the gap between germline ends came to 13 bases. The length of the CDR3 is 15 residues. The CDR3 reads CASSPDGARNSPLHF. The CDR3 DNA reads as TGTGCCAGCTCACCTGATGGGGCTCGGAATTCACCCCTCCACTTT.

This sequence joins TRBV27 and TRBJ2-6; D is unclear. V lost 3 bases to trimming and J lost 0 bases, with 12 bases between them. Germline assignment: CDR1 MNHEY and CDR2 SMNVEV (reference sequence). The CDR3 spans 17 residues. In DNA, the CDR3 is TGTGCCAGCAGTTTTGAACCGAGACTCTCTGGGGCCAACGTCCTGACTTTC. This sequence encodes CASSFEPRLSGANVLTF.

On this clone: The limits of the CDR3 on the DNA are not certain, so only TCRdb's listed CDR3 is given. V is TRBV5-1 and J is TRBJ2-4; the DNA was not used to check the table's D call, TRBD1. Germline assignment: CDR1 SGHRS and CDR2 YFSETQ. Both ends counted, the CDR3 spans 14 residues. CDR3 residues: CASKRWGQGAREYF.

The sample holds a few counts of this clone. This sequence joins TRBV5-4 and TRBJ2-7; D is possibly TRBD2 (5 bases). This CDR3 has 11 amino acids. The germline gives CDR1 SGHNT, CDR2 YYREEE (reference sequence). Trimming stripped 4 bases from V and 3 bases from J, with 5 bases between. This chain's CDR3 is CASSRGYEQYF. CDR3 sequence (DNA): TGTGCCAGCAGCCGGGGCTACGAGCAGTACTTC.

The genes are TRBV9 and TRBJ2-3, with D hard to call. V dropped 4 bases and J dropped 5 bases, with 8 bases sitting between them. This CDR3 has 12 amino acids. Germline CDR1 SGDLS, CDR2 YYNGEE. The CDR3 DNA reads as TGTGCCAGCAGCTTTTCCCAAGATACGCAGTATTTT. Translation: CASSFSQDTQYF.